The rows below give T cell receptor beta chains drawn from one sample of a study of OX40 agonist ivuxolimab in advanced cancers. TCRdb keeps only in-frame clones here, not all; method: immunoSEQ multiplex PCR. Among some 40,000 clones listed, 80% to 85% were seen once. The sample here was CD4+ or CD8+ T cells sorted from blood, taken in a trial of the OX40 agonist ivuxolimab. These TCRs come from an adult with an advanced solid tumor such as melanoma, head and neck, liver or kidney cancer. CDR3s include the opening cysteine and the closing phenylalanine or tryptophan. The D gene is left open where the match is weak. Where a row states a size, it is once, few, many or the class of an expanded clone; other rows omit it.

v_call,d_call,clone_size,j_call,cdr3_nt,cdr3_aa
TRBV28,NA,NA,TRBJ2-3,TGTGCCAGCAGCTCAGGGACAGATACGCAGTATTTT,CASSSGTDTQYF
TRBV11-2,TRBD2,few,TRBJ2-3,TGTGCCAGCAGCTCTACTAGCGGGGGGGCCCAGACGCAGTATTTT,CASSSTSGGAQTQYF
TRBV2,NA,NA,TRBJ1-5,TGTGCCAGCAAGTTGGGCAATCAGCCCCAGCATTTT,CASKLGNQPQHF
TRBV6-1,NA,NA,TRBJ2-1,TGTGCCAGCAGTGTATGGGGAGGTGCTGAGCAGTTCTTC,CASSVWGGAEQFF
TRBV5-4,NA,NA,TRBJ1-4,TGTGCCAGCAGCCCTGGGAGTCCAAATGAAAAACTGTTTTTT,CASSPGSPNEKLFF
TRBV7-8,NA,NA,TRBJ1-3,TGTGCCAGCAGGAGTACAGGTGAAGGAAACACCATATATTTT,CASRSTGEGNTIYF
TRBV18,NA,NA,TRBJ1-2,TGTGCCAGCTCATCCGCCGGGACCGACTATGGCTACACCTTC,CASSSAGTDYGYTF
TRBV14,TRBD1,few,TRBJ1-1,TGTGCCAGCAGCACACAGGGGAGGATGATGAACACTGAAGCTTTCTTT,CASSTQGRMMNTEAFF
TRBV28,NA,NA,TRBJ2-5,TGTGCCAGCAAGTTTACATCCGTACAGCAAGAGACCCAGTACTTC,CASKFTSVQQETQYF
TRBV9,TRBD1,NA,TRBJ1-5,TGTGCCAGCAGCGGTGGGACAGGGCGGAATCAGCCCCAGCATTTT,CASSGGTGRNQPQHF
TRBV2,NA,NA,TRBJ2-1,TGTGCCAGCAGCGACTCTAGGGTGTGGCGGGACGGTGAGCAGTTCTTC,CASSDSRVWRDGEQFF
TRBV19,NA,NA,TRBJ2-2,TGTGCCAGTAGACCCGGGACCCAGAACACCGGGGAGCTGTTTTTT,CASRPGTQNTGELFF
TRBV7-7,TRBD2,NA,TRBJ2-3,TGTGCTAGCAGCTTAGGTCTGACTAAGCGGGAAGGAGATACGCAGTATTTT,CASSLGLTKREGDTQYF
TRBV7-2,NA,NA,TRBJ1-2,TGTGCCAGCAGCTTAGTACAGGATTTATATGGCTACACCTTC,CASSLVQDLYGYTF
TRBV27,NA,few,TRBJ2-7,TGTGCCCCCCTCCACGAGCAGTACTTC,CAPLHEQYF
TRBV23-1,TRBD1,NA,TRBJ1-3,TGCGCCAGCAGTCAAAAGTCGACAGGGGCTGGAAACACCATATATTTT,CASSQKSTGAGNTIYF
TRBV5-1,TRBD2,NA,TRBJ2-3,TGCGCCAGCAGCTTACTAGCGGATAACACAGATACGCAGTATTTT,CASSLLADNTDTQYF
TRBV28,NA,NA,TRBJ2-1,TGTGCCAGCGAAGGGGCCTCCTACAATGAGCAGTTCTTC,CASEGASYNEQFF
TRBV30,NA,NA,TRBJ1-2,TGTGCCTGGAGTTATGGGGGGAGAGGTGGCTACACCTTC,CAWSYGGRGGYTF
TRBV10-2,TRBD1,NA,TRBJ1-1,TGCGCCAGCAGAGGACAGGGGAACACTGAAGCTTTCTTT,CASRGQGNTEAFF
TRBV4-1,NA,NA,TRBJ1-5,TGCGCCAGCAGCCGAGACCAGGGAGCGGGCCAGCCCCAGCATTTT,CASSRDQGAGQPQHF
TRBV19,NA,NA,TRBJ2-2,TGTGCCAGTAGTATACGCCGGACAACGAACACCGGGGAGCTGTTTTTT,CASSIRRTTNTGELFF
TRBV4-2,TRBD2,few,TRBJ2-5,TGTGCCAGCAGCCAAGTTCAGCGGGGGGCCCAAAACCACTTC,CASSQVQRGAQNHF
TRBV28,TRBD2,NA,TRBJ2-5,TGTGCCAGCAGTCAGAGCGGGAGAGGGTGGACCCAGTACTTC,CASSQSGRGWTQYF
TRBV5-1,NA,NA,TRBJ1-1,TGCGCCAGCAGCAGAGGGGACCGGGATGAAGCTTTCTTT,CASSRGDRDEAFF
TRBV4-1,NA,NA,TRBJ2-3,TGCGCCAGCAGCCAAGAGGCAGGGGCCCCAGATACGCAGTATTTT,CASSQEAGAPDTQYF
TRBV19,TRBD2,NA,TRBJ2-7,TGTGCCAGTATGGCCAGCGGGAGCTCCTACGAGCAGTACTTC,CASMASGSSYEQYF
TRBV7-9,NA,NA,TRBJ1-2,TGTGCCAGCAGCTTAGGGGGGCCCTATGGCTACACCTTC,CASSLGGPYGYTF
TRBV7-8,NA,NA,TRBJ2-2,TGTGCCAGCAGCTTAACACGGGACATCCTCACCGGGGAGCTGTTTTTT,CASSLTRDILTGELFF
TRBV6-4,TRBD2,NA,TRBJ2-7,TGTGCCAGCAGTGACTCGCCAGCGGGGGCCTCCTACGAGCAGTACTTC,CASSDSPAGASYEQYF
TRBV7-9,NA,NA,TRBJ2-7,TGTGCCAGCAGCGAAAACACCGCCTCCTACGAGCAGTACTTC,CASSENTASYEQYF
TRBV7-9,TRBD2,NA,TRBJ2-1,TGTGCCAGCAGCTTAGACGGGGGGGCCAGTGAGCAGTTCTTC,CASSLDGGASEQFF
TRBV10-1,NA,NA,TRBJ2-1,TGCGCCAGCAGTGAGGATTTCCAGAACAATGAGCAGTTCTTC,CASSEDFQNNEQFF
TRBV7-3,TRBD1,NA,TRBJ2-6,TGTGCCAGCAGCTTAACGGGCAGGGGGCGCGTCTCTGGGGCCAACGTCCTGACTTTC,CASSLTGRGRVSGANVLTF
TRBV6-5,NA,NA,TRBJ2-2,TGTGCCAGCAGTTACGGGGTTCGGAACACCGGGGAGCTGTTTTTT,CASSYGVRNTGELFF
TRBV28,NA,NA,TRBJ1-1,TGTGCCAGCATGGAGGGGAACACTGAAGCTTTCTTT,CASMEGNTEAFF
TRBV19,NA,NA,TRBJ1-1,TGTGCCAGTAGTCCCTTCAGGGATCTCACTGAAGCTTTCTTT,CASSPFRDLTEAFF
TRBV9,NA,NA,TRBJ2-2,TGTGCCAGCAGCGTAGAGGTCTGGGCCGGGGAGCTGTTTTTT,CASSVEVWAGELFF
TRBV5-4,NA,NA,TRBJ2-3,TGTGCCAGCAGCTTGGAGGGGCCGGCAGATACGCAGTATTTT,CASSLEGPADTQYF
TRBV7-8,NA,NA,TRBJ2-5,TGTGCCAGCAGCCGCGAGAGGAAAGAGACCCAGTACTTC,CASSRERKETQYF
TRBV7-2,NA,NA,TRBJ2-3,TGTGCCAGCAGCCCCGAACCTGCGGGGCCCGATACGCAGTATTTT,CASSPEPAGPDTQYF
TRBV6-1,TRBD2,NA,TRBJ2-7,TGTGCCAGCAGTGAAGAGGTGACTAGCCGCTGGCTGGAGCAGTACTTC,CASSEEVTSRWLEQYF
TRBV18,TRBD2,few,TRBJ2-1,TGTGCCAGCTCACGGAGCGGGAGTGTCACCTACAATGAGCAGTTCTTC,CASSRSGSVTYNEQFF
TRBV2,NA,NA,TRBJ2-2,TGTGCCAGCAGCCCGGGACTCCTCGACACCGGGGAGCTGTTTTTT,CASSPGLLDTGELFF
TRBV18,TRBD1,NA,TRBJ1-2,TGTGCCAGCTCGGTACAGGGGGACTATGGCTACACCTTC,CASSVQGDYGYTF
TRBV19,NA,NA,TRBJ2-6,TGTGCCAGTAGTCAGGACTCTGGGGCCAACGTCCTGACTTTC,CASSQDSGANVLTF
TRBV7-6,NA,NA,TRBJ2-4,TGTGCCAGCAGCCCCGGGGGACCAGCCAAAAACATTCAGTACTTC,CASSPGGPAKNIQYF
TRBV30,NA,NA,TRBJ1-3,TGTGCCTGGGACAAGATATCTGGAAACACCATATATTTT,CAWDKISGNTIYF
TRBV27,TRBD1,NA,TRBJ1-2,TGTGCCAGCAGTTCCCCCGGGACAGGGGTTTATGGCTACACCTTC,CASSSPGTGVYGYTF
TRBV28,TRBD1,few,TRBJ1-1,TGTGCCAGCAGTTTAGTGACAGGGACCACTGAAGCTTTCTTT,CASSLVTGTTEAFF
TRBV28,NA,NA,TRBJ1-6,TGTGCCAGCAGTTTCCTAATTTCGGGGGGGTATAATTCACCCCTCCACTTT,CASSFLISGGYNSPLHF
TRBV4-1,NA,medium-sized,TRBJ1-3,TGCGCCAGCAGCCAAGGGAGGGGTGACTCTGGAAACACCATATATTTT,CASSQGRGDSGNTIYF
TRBV15,TRBD1,NA,TRBJ2-1,TGTGCCACCAGCAGAGTCCTTCTAGGGGACAGGCTGTACAATGAGCAGTTCTTC,CATSRVLLGDRLYNEQFF
TRBV30,NA,NA,TRBJ2-7,TGTGCCTGGAGTCCGACTCGCTACGAGCAGTACTTC,CAWSPTRYEQYF